These 19 T cell receptor beta chains originate from one sample sequenced in a study of regulatory T cells in long-lasting Graves disease. According to the study, TCR beta libraries were built with iRepertoire HTBI primers and CDR3-region Arm-PCR. One entry per CDR3 protein results from TCRdb running MiXCR on the multiplex PCR reads. The table includes 600,000 to 800,000 distinct CDR3 sequences, around 30% detected once. The time point here: persistent/refractory GD, antithyroid drugs over 5 years with positive TRAb. From PBMCs, RNA was extracted and then used to make the TCR library. Sequencing used peripheral blood mononuclear cells (PBMCs), obtained when the disease was refractory, from a patient treated with antithyroid drugs. All receptors come from a female donor with Graves disease.

This chain links TRBV6-1 with TRBJ1-3; D ambiguous. V was shortened by 5 bases and J by 0 bases, with 17 bases between the two germline ends. The V gene's germline CDR1 is MNHNS and CDR2 SASEGT. The CDR3 extends over 17 amino acids. The CDR3 DNA reads as TGTGCCAGCAGTCCTCCGATGGGCAGAATCTCTGGAAACACCATATATTTT. Its protein product is CASSPPMGRISGNTIYF.

The chain couples TRBV29-1 to TRBJ2-5; tentative D call: TRBD2 (5 bases). This CDR3 has 13 residues. Germline CDR1 and CDR2: SQVTM and ANQGSEA. V was cut by 4 bases and J by 5 bases, with 14 bases left in between. The DNA for the CDR3 is TGCAGCGTTGGCAGAGCGGAGTACGAGACCCAGTACTTC. It is translated as CSVGRAEYETQYF.

The CDR3 region is CASTPDRGWQPQHF. The CDR3 DNA follows: TGTGCCAGTACGCCTGACAGGGGGTGGCAGCCCCAGCATTTT. This chain links TRBV19 with TRBJ1-5, with 9 bases lining up with TRBD1. Germline CDR1 and CDR2: LNHDA and SQIVND (reference sequence). J gave up 7 bases and V 7 bases, and 8 bases lay outside the gene matches. The CDR3 spans 14 residues.

To note about this clonotype: One end of the junction varies from germline; a read error may be responsible. V gene TRBV6-2 or TRBV6-3 combines with J gene TRBJ2-7, with 10 bases lining up with TRBD2. Germline CDR1 reads MNHEY; CDR2 reads SVGEGT. This CDR3 spans 15 amino acids. As DNA, the CDR3 is TGTGCCAGCAGACGAATCCTAGCGGGAGCAGACGAGCGGTACTTC. Its translation: CASRRILAGADERYF.

V and J are TRBV11-2 and TRBJ2-7; 11 bases are shared with TRBD2. Germline V gene sequence: CDR1 SGHAT, CDR2 FQNNGV. With V trimmed by 9 bases and J by 2 bases, 6 bases remained unmatched. The CDR3 is made up of 14 amino acids. This CDR3 is CASTGLADPYEQYF. The CDR3 DNA sequence: TGTGCCAGTACGGGACTAGCGGATCCCTACGAGCAGTACTTC.

V is TRBV5-1 and J is TRBJ2-2; D call uncertain. Germline V lookup: CDR1 SGHRS, CDR2 YFSETQ. The CDR3 covers 14 residues. With 2 bases removed from V and 2 bases from J, the gap between germline ends came to 7 bases. CDR3 residues: CASSFKQNTGELFF. CDR3 nucleotide sequence: TGCGCCAGCAGCTTTAAACAAAACACCGGGGAGCTGTTTTTT.

The rearrangement links TRBV11-2 to TRBJ2-7; 8 bases agree with TRBD1. V shed 3 bases, J shed 4 bases, and the junction held 11 bases outside the gene matches. CDR1 is SGHAT, CDR2 FQNNGV, per germline. The length of the CDR3 is 16 residues. Here the CDR3 DNA reads TGTGCCAGCAGCTTGGCCAAAGGACAGGGTAGTTACGAGCAGTACTTC. Its protein product is CASSLAKGQGSYEQYF.

In its sample, this clonotype was seen a few times. CDR3 DNA sequence: TGTGCCAGCAGCTTCATTGGTGGGAGGGCCGCCCAGTTCTTC. Its protein product is CASSFIGGRAAQFF. The chain links TRBV11-2 to TRBJ2-1, with TRBD2 matching over 7 bases. V dropped 3 bases and J dropped 13; count of bases not matched to a gene: 12. The germline V gene encodes CDR1 SGHAT and CDR2 FQNNGV. The CDR3 runs 14 residues.

This clonotype was observed once. J is TRBJ1-1 and V is TRBV29-1; D unresolved. Trimming left V 4 bases short and J 5 bases short, with 20 bases between. Germline V gives CDR1 SQVTM, CDR2 ANQGSEA. The CDR3 runs to 15 residues. CDR3 sequence (DNA): TGCAGCGTTGGAGGTGGAGGAGTCCGGTTGACTGAAGCTTTCTTT. This encodes CSVGGGGVRLTEAFF.

This clonotype was picked up a small number of times. V and J are TRBV5-1 and TRBJ1-6; TRBD1 matches 9 bases. Germline V lookup: CDR1 SGHRS, CDR2 YFSETQ. The CDR3 sequence is 16 residues long. The trim removed 2 bases at V and 10 bases at J, leaving 10 bases unmatched. CDR3 sequence: CASSFSGQGFRSPLHF. The CDR3 DNA reads TGCGCCAGCAGCTTCTCGGGACAGGGCTTTCGGTCACCCCTCCACTTT.

This clonotype was observed a few times. The chain recombines TRBV5-1 with TRBJ1-5, with a possible D match to TRBD1 (6 bases). Trimming took off 4 bases at V and 5 bases at J, with 13 bases between the two ends. The CDR3 contains 14 residues. CDR1 is SGHRS and CDR2 is YFSETQ in the germline V gene. CDR3 nucleotides: TGCGCCAGCAGCCAGTTAGGGGGGGATCAGCCCCAGCATTTT. It is translated as CASSQLGGDQPQHF.

The chain couples TRBV7-3 to TRBJ2-7; D is possibly TRBD1 or TRBD2 (5 bases each). CDR3 length: 15 residues. Trimming pared 1 base from V and 2 bases from J, leaving 12 bases between. CDR1 is SGHTA, CDR2 FQGTGA, per germline. The CDR3, as DNA: TGTGCCAGCAGCTTAAATGGGGGTGATACCTACGAGCAGTACTTC. This encodes CASSLNGGDTYEQYF.

The chain links TRBV7-2 to TRBJ1-1, with D tentatively TRBD1 (6 bases). The germline CDR1 and CDR2 sequences are SGHTA and FQGNSA. CDR3 length equals 16 residues. With 1 base removed from V and 4 bases from J, the gap between germline ends came to 16 bases. The CDR3 nucleotides read TGTGCCAGCAGCTTAGGGATCGTGGGGGCGAGCACTGAAGCTTTCTTT. Translation: CASSLGIVGASTEAFF. Complete variable domain (other parts from reference TRBV7-2 and TRBJ1-1): GAGVSQSPSNKVTEKGKDVELRCDPISGHTALYWYRQSLGQGLEFLIYFQGNSAPDKSGLPSDRFSAERTGGSVSTLTIQRTQQEDSAVYLCASSLGIVGASTEAFFGQGTRLTVV.

This chain uses TRBV7-9 with TRBJ1-2; 9 bases are a match to TRBD1. Germline V gene data show CDR1 as SEHNR and CDR2 as FQNEAQ (reference sequence). The V segment lost 5 bases and the J segment 1 base; nucleotides outside the gene matches: 8. This CDR3 contains 16 residues. Here the CDR3 reads CASSPGQGTINYGYTF. In DNA form, the CDR3 reads TGTGCCAGCAGCCCGGGACAGGGTACGATTAACTATGGCTACACCTTC.

This clonotype was picked up a small number of times. J is TRBJ1-3 and V is TRBV2, with 8 bases aligning to TRBD1. Germline V gene sequence: CDR1 SNHLY, CDR2 FYNNEI. The trim removed 2 bases at V and 0 bases at J, leaving 0 bases unmatched. This CDR3 is built from 15 residues. The CDR3 here is CASSETGGSGNTIYF. The CDR3 bases are TGTGCCAGCAGTGAAACAGGGGGCTCTGGAAACACCATATATTTT. Together with reference TRBV2 and TRBJ1-3, the CDR3 gives the full variable domain: EPEVTQTPSHQVTQMGQEVILRCVPISNHLYFYWYRQILGQKVEFLVSFYNNEISEKSEIFDDQFSVERPDGSNFTLKIRSTKLEDSAMYFCASSETGGSGNTIYFGEGSWLTVV.

The chain uses TRBV19 and TRBJ1-1; D remains unclear. The germline gives CDR1 LNHDA, CDR2 SQIVND (reference sequence). V lost 5 bases and J lost 2, with 9 bases in between. The CDR3 extends over 13 amino acids. The CDR3: CASSQHRNTEAFF. The CDR3 bases are TGTGCCAGTAGTCAACACCGTAACACTGAAGCTTTCTTT.

This clonotype was detected only a few times. V gene TRBV6-1 combines with J gene TRBJ1-1; 8 bases fit TRBD1. Germline CDR1 reads MNHNS; CDR2 reads SASEGT. Trimming removed 3 bases from V and 4 bases from J; junction bases left unmatched: 7. CDR3 length: 15 amino acids. CDR3 DNA sequence: TGTGCCAGCAGTGAGATCAGGGGGCGAGTCACTGAAGCTTTCTTT. Amino acid sequence: CASSEIRGRVTEAFF.

This clonotype came up a few times. The rearrangement links TRBV6-2 or TRBV6-3 to TRBJ1-1, with unresolved D. V lost 0 bases and J 7 bases, leaving 9 bases between the germline ends. Germline V gene sequence: CDR1 MNHEY, CDR2 SVGEGT. This CDR3 is 13 amino acids long. CDR3 protein: CASSYSVTFEAFF. The CDR3 DNA sequence: TGTGCCAGCAGTTACTCAGTCACCTTTGAAGCTTTCTTT.

The V and J genes are TRBV5-1 and TRBJ2-7, with 10 bases matching TRBD2. In germline, CDR1 is SGHRS, CDR2 YFSETQ. The CDR3 runs 19 residues. Unmatched junction bases numbered 12, after V lost 0 bases and J lost 0 bases. In nucleotides, the CDR3 is TGCGCCAGCAGCTTGGGGCTAGCGGGAGAGGAGGATAGCTCCTACGAGCAGTACTTC. Its translation is CASSLGLAGEEDSSYEQYF.